This T cell receptor beta chain was sequenced during a study of cytomegalovirus exposure and HLA in healthy donors. Study conclusions and caveats: Most TCR sequences showed up rarely, but some public TCRs showed up in many donors. Reports indicated that the classifier achieved high specificity and sensitivity in diagnosing cytomegalovirus status. Previous analysis showed most TCR beta V segments were productive about 90% or about 30% of the time.

Both 60 Vbeta primers and 13 Jbeta primers went into the PCR. Produced via immunoSEQ multiplex PCR; TCRdb's table is partial and in-frame only. The repertoire holds 200,000 to 250,000 clones, with around 81% as singletons. This CDR3 spans 15 amino acids. Trimming took 6 bases from V and 6 from J; bases not matched to a gene: 14. The germline V gene encodes CDR1 MNHNS and CDR2 SASEGT. As concerns this clone: Its matching antigen is unknown. Different DNA sequences within this sample yield the same CDR3.

The material sequenced was PBMCs. The rearrangement uses TRBV6-1 and TRBJ2-7, with 7 bases lining up with TRBD1. The receptor was isolated from a woman aged 60-75 years in good health and CMV-seropositive. CDR3 coding DNA: TGTGCCAGCAGCGCTTGGGACAGCCCCAACTCCGAGCAGTACTTC. It translates to CASSAWDSPNSEQYF.